The clone carrying this T cell receptor beta chain has just a few counts. Other DNA sequences of this sample code for an identical CDR3. These data originate in a study of blood T cell repertoires in COVID-19. Looking at the study overall: PBMCs, B-cell-depleted T cells, or T cells provided the cDNA or gDNA that made up the material.

In the authors' methods: Reference gene primer amplification gave estimated nucleated cell counts. The table came from immunoSEQ multiplex PCR; TCRdb's copy has only in-frame clones and leaves some out. V, J and clone size derive from that table, while D and trimming were established from the DNA sequence. The table lists 170,000 or so clones, about 88% of them singletons. Sequencing used peripheral blood. The sequence was collected from a man aged 18 to 29 who had recovered from COVID-19.

CDR3 amino acids: CASSLGQENTEAFF. DNA for the CDR3: TGCGCCAGCAGCTTAGGACAGGAGAACACTGAAGCTTTCTTT. The J gene is TRBJ1-1, the V gene TRBV5-1, with 7 bases that match TRBD1. The V gene's germline CDR1 is SGHRS and CDR2 YFSETQ. J gave up 1 base and V 2 bases, and 2 bases lay outside the gene matches. The CDR3 totals 14 residues.